What follows are 30 T cell receptor beta chains derived from one specimen sequenced in a study of Ad26.COV2.S vaccination and SARS-CoV-2 variants. The assay was immunoSEQ multiplex PCR, and TCRdb's table has in-frame clones only and misses some. The sample includes around 370,000 clones, roughly nine tenths of them seen just once. The material was peripheral blood, obtained after recovery from COVID-19. Every receptor here comes from a human donor who had recovered from COVID-19.

CDR3 in amino acids: CASRGAYNEQFF. Written as DNA, the CDR3 is TGCGCCAGCAGGGGCGCTTACAATGAGCAGTTCTTC. This rearrangement joins TRBV4-1 to TRBJ2-1; D is uncertain. Trimming took off 6 bases at V and 4 bases at J, with 7 bases between the two ends. Germline-derived CDR1 and CDR2 are MGHRA and YSYEKL. The CDR3 contains 12 residues.

The J gene is TRBJ2-1, the V gene TRBV6-1; TRBD2 agrees at 7 bases. CDR1 and CDR2 from the germline V gene are MNHNS and SASEGT. The CDR3 spans 16 residues. J gave up 1 base and V 1 base, and 4 bases lay outside the gene matches. In DNA, the CDR3 is TGTGCCAGCAGTGAAGGGGGGGGTGGGTCCTACAATGAGCAGTTCTTC. Translating gives CASSEGGGGSYNEQFF.

V gene TRBV6-2 or TRBV6-3 combines with J gene TRBJ1-1; perhaps TRBD1 as D (5 bases). CDR1 MNHEY and CDR2 SVGEGT come from the germline V gene. Trimming removed 2 bases at V and 1 base at J, with 11 bases between. CDR3 length: 15 residues. CDR3 protein: CASSYTRTTNTEAFF. As DNA, the CDR3 is TGTGCCAGCAGTTACACCCGGACAACGAACACTGAAGCTTTCTTT.

The chain has TRBV5-1 and TRBJ2-3; 10 positions match TRBD2. V lost 3 bases, J lost 6 bases, and 13 bases stayed unmatched. Germline-derived CDR1 and CDR2 are SGHRS and YFSETQ. The CDR3 has 17 amino acids. CDR3 nucleotide sequence: TGCGCCAGCAGCTCCCGGGAAGCGGGGGGGCCGGGGGATACGCAGTATTTT. Translating it yields CASSSREAGGPGDTQYF.

This clone was observed a handful of times. This same CDR3 is encoded by further DNA sequences in the sample. The chain is built from TRBV4-1 and TRBJ1-5, with D hard to call. The CDR3 has 14 residues. Trimming removed 1 base from V and 0 bases from J, with 4 bases in between. CDR1 MGHRA and CDR2 YSYEKL come from the germline V gene. CDR3 protein: CASSQGISNQPQHF. The DNA of the CDR3 is TGCGCCAGCAGCCAAGGGATTAGCAATCAGCCCCAGCATTTT.

In its sample, this clone was seen a few times. This chain connects TRBV7-9 to TRBJ2-5; the D gene is possibly TRBD1 (5 bases). Trimming pared 2 bases from V and 1 base from J, leaving 8 bases between. The CDR3 is 14 amino acids. Germline loops: CDR1 SEHNR, CDR2 FQNEAQ (reference sequence). Written as DNA, the CDR3 is TGTGCCAGCAGCTTACAGGGCTTCCAAGAGACCCAGTACTTC. Translation: CASSLQGFQETQYF.

The rearrangement joins TRBV5-8 to TRBJ1-1, with D perhaps matching TRBD1 (5 bases). The V gene lost 3 bases and the J gene lost 3 bases, with 15 bases spanning the gap. The CDR3 has 15 residues. The germline CDR1 and CDR2 sequences are SGHTS and YDEGEE. The chain's CDR3 is CASSSGEGRDTEAFF. CDR3 nucleotide sequence: TGTGCCAGCAGCTCCGGGGAGGGGCGGGACACTGAAGCTTTCTTT.

The chain carries TRBV27 and TRBJ1-1; no firm D call. Trimming stripped 0 bases from V and 0 bases from J, with 11 bases between. The germline gives CDR1 MNHEY, CDR2 SMNVEV (reference sequence). The CDR3 consists of 16 residues. CDR3 nucleotide sequence: TGTGCCAGCAGTTTATCCCCAGGAGACATGAACACTGAAGCTTTCTTT. Protein product: CASSLSPGDMNTEAFF.

The chain combines TRBV5-1 with TRBJ1-1; unclear D gene. Looked up from germline, CDR1 is SGHRS and CDR2 is YFSETQ. V was shortened by 0 bases and J by 1 base, with 10 bases between the two germline ends. The CDR3 contains 15 residues. Here the CDR3 reads CASSLAAGWNTEAFF. In DNA form, the CDR3 reads TGCGCCAGCAGCTTGGCTGCGGGTTGGAACACTGAAGCTTTCTTT.

This chain joins TRBV11-3 and TRBJ2-3; 12 bases line up with TRBD1. The CDR3 is 15 amino acids. The germline V gene has CDR1 SGHNT and CDR2 YENEEA. The ends lost 1 base at V and 6 bases at J; junction bases unmatched: 2. CDR3 in DNA: TGTGCCAGCAGCTTAGGGGGACAGGGGGCCGATACGCAGTATTTT. Amino acid sequence: CASSLGGQGADTQYF.

The V gene is TRBV27, the J gene TRBJ2-2; TRBD1 matches 8 bases. CDR3 length: 17 residues. V gave up 3 bases and J gave up 4 bases; unmatched junction bases: 10. The germline V gene has CDR1 MNHEY and CDR2 SMNVEV (reference sequence). This chain's CDR3 is CASSFSQGARPTGELFF. CDR3 coding DNA: TGTGCCAGCAGTTTCTCCCAGGGGGCCCGCCCCACCGGGGAGCTGTTTTTT.

The chain combines TRBV4-2 with TRBJ1-1; a possible D gene is TRBD1 (5 bases). Looked up from germline, CDR1 is LGHNA and CDR2 is YNFKEQ. This CDR3 is 15 amino acids long. Trimming removed 1 base at V and 2 bases at J, with 11 bases between. The CDR3 is CASSQVAQGNTEAFF. In DNA, the CDR3 is TGTGCCAGCAGCCAAGTCGCGCAGGGTAACACTGAAGCTTTCTTT.

V is TRBV9 and J is TRBJ2-1; D is possibly TRBD2 (5 bases). V gave up 0 bases and J gave up 7 bases, with 17 bases separating them. In germline, CDR1 is SGDLS, CDR2 YYNGEE. CDR3 length: 16 residues. The CDR3 nucleotides read TGTGCCAGCAGCGTAGAGGCGGGCGCCCTAGGGAATGAGCAGTTCTTC. Protein product: CASSVEAGALGNEQFF.

This rearrangement joins TRBV11-2 to TRBJ1-1; no firm D call. The CDR3 contains 13 residues. In germline, CDR1 is SGHAT, CDR2 FQNNGV. The V gene lost 3 bases and the J gene lost 10 bases, with 15 bases spanning the gap. In DNA form, the CDR3 reads TGTGCCAGCAGCTTGGGCCAGATTCGAGGAGCTTTCTTT. Translating gives CASSLGQIRGAFF.

J is TRBJ2-1 and V is TRBV6-2 or TRBV6-3, with TRBD2 matching 9 bases. CDR1 and CDR2 (germline): MNHEY, SVGEGT. V lost 5 bases and J lost 6; bases outside the gene matches: 8. The CDR3 is made up of 15 amino acids. The CDR3 sequence is CASSLSGGIRNEQFF. As DNA, the CDR3 is TGTGCCAGCAGTCTCAGCGGGGGGATCCGCAATGAGCAGTTCTTC.

The chain employs TRBV4-1 and TRBJ2-7; a possible D gene is TRBD2 (6 bases). CDR3 length: 16 residues. Deletions cut 1 base from V and 2 bases from J, with 15 bases between. CDR1 MGHRA and CDR2 YSYEKL come from the germline V gene. CDR3 sequence (DNA): TGCGCCAGCAGCCAAGTCATCGGGAGATACGCCTACGAGCAGTACTTC. It yields the protein CASSQVIGRYAYEQYF.

The chain has TRBV7-9 and TRBJ2-1; no reliable D call. The CDR3 totals 14 residues. Germline values: CDR1 SEHNR, CDR2 FQNEAQ (reference sequence). The V end was cut by 5 bases, the J end by 9 bases, with 17 bases between. The CDR3 sequence is CASSNRQELTEQFF. The CDR3 DNA follows: TGTGCCAGCAGCAACCGCCAGGAGTTGACTGAGCAGTTCTTC.

V gene TRBV29-1 combines with J gene TRBJ1-2, with D unresolved. V gave up 4 bases and J gave up 4 bases, with 10 bases separating them. The CDR3 runs 12 residues. Germline-derived CDR1 and CDR2 are SQVTM and ANQGSEA. This CDR3 is CSVVSGAYGYTF. The CDR3 DNA follows: TGCAGCGTTGTCTCGGGAGCCTATGGCTACACCTTC. The full variable domain, with the rest looked up from reference TRBV29-1 and TRBJ1-2, is SAVISQKPSRDICQRGTSLTIQCQVDSQVTMMFWYRQQPGQSLTLIATANQGSEATYESGFVIDKFPISRPNLTFSTLTVSNMSPEDSSIYLCSVVSGAYGYTFGSGTRLTVV.

As for this clone: This same CDR3 is encoded by further DNA sequences in the sample. The chain is built from TRBV5-6 and TRBJ2-5; perhaps TRBD2 as D (6 bases). V lost 4 bases to trimming and J lost 2 bases, with 12 bases between them. The CDR3 spans 14 residues. CDR1 is SGHDT, CDR2 YYEEEE, per germline. The CDR3: CASSPGGVQETQYF. In nucleotides, the CDR3 is TGTGCCAGCAGCCCCGGGGGAGTTCAAGAGACCCAGTACTTC.

Turning to this clone: The identical CDR3 is also encoded by other nucleotide sequences in the sample. The chain carries TRBV29-1 and TRBJ1-2; 10 nucleotides agree with TRBD1. CDR1 and CDR2 from the germline V gene are SQVTM and ANQGSEA. The CDR3 runs to 12 residues. J lost 5 bases, V lost 7 bases, and 4 bases had no gene match. The CDR3 DNA sequence: TGCAGCGCACCGGGACAGGGGTATGGCTACACCTTC. As protein: CSAPGQGYGYTF.

J is TRBJ1-2 and V is TRBV9, with D possibly TRBD1 on 6 matching bases. The CDR3 runs 17 residues. V dropped 3 bases and J dropped 1 base, with 19 bases sitting between them. Germline CDR1 SGDLS, CDR2 YYNGEE. CDR3 sequence: CASSAAPGQYHNYGYTF. The CDR3 region has the DNA TGTGCCAGCAGCGCCGCACCCGGACAGTACCATAACTATGGCTACACCTTC.

J is TRBJ1-6 and V is TRBV12-3 or TRBV12-4; D is possibly TRBD1 (6 bases). CDR3 length equals 13 residues. V was shortened by 4 bases and J by 12 bases, with 13 bases between the two germline ends. CDR3 nucleotides: TGTGCCAGCAGTTCGGGACAATGGGGACCCCTCCACTTT. It encodes CASSSGQWGPLHF.

The chain employs TRBV2 and TRBJ2-2, with D perhaps TRBD2 (5 bases). This CDR3 has 13 amino acids. Trimming left V 8 bases short and J 1 base short, with 8 bases between. Germline V CDR1 and CDR2: SNHLY, FYNNEI. The chain's CDR3 is CASGRGNTGELFF. The CDR3 DNA sequence: TGTGCCAGCGGTCGGGGGAACACCGGGGAGCTGTTTTTT.

The chain joins TRBV7-2 to TRBJ2-3; TRBD2 agrees at 11 bases. CDR3 length: 16 residues. Germline V CDR1 and CDR2: SGHTA, FQGNSA. After removal of 5 bases from V and 8 bases from J, the junction contained 12 bases not matched to a gene. CDR3 DNA sequence: TGTGCCAGCAGCCGGAATAGCGGGGGGGCGAAGGGTACGCAGTATTTT. This codes for CASSRNSGGAKGTQYF.

The rearrangement joins TRBV7-6 to TRBJ2-5, with 9 nucleotides matching TRBD1. This CDR3 has 16 amino acids. J lost 0 bases, V lost 1 base, and 3 bases had no gene match. Germline lookup yields CDR1 SGHVS and CDR2 FNYEAQ. The CDR3 region is CASSLGGTGNQETQYF. The CDR3 DNA sequence: TGTGCCAGCAGCTTAGGCGGGACAGGGAACCAAGAGACCCAGTACTTC.

The V call is TRBV5-1, the J call TRBJ2-2; either TRBD1 or TRBD2 may fit D (5 bases each). This CDR3 has 16 residues. Germline V gene sequence: CDR1 SGHRS, CDR2 YFSETQ. V was cut by 5 bases and J by 0 bases, with 14 bases left in between. CDR3 in DNA: TGCGCCAGCAGGCTTAACCGGGGCTCGAACACCGGGGAGCTGTTTTTT. It codes for CASRLNRGSNTGELFF.

DNA for the CDR3: TGTGCCAGTACAACAGTCCCTTATGGAAACACCATATATTTT. Translating gives CASTTVPYGNTIYF. This chain joins TRBV19 and TRBJ1-3; no firm D call. The CDR3 runs to 14 residues. Per germline, CDR1 LNHDA and CDR2 SQIVND (reference sequence). Trimming removed 7 bases at V and 3 bases at J, with 13 bases between.

The rearrangement joins TRBV12-3 or TRBV12-4 to TRBJ1-5, with D uncertain. The CDR3 covers 13 residues. Trimming took off 4 bases at V and 4 bases at J, with 8 bases between the two ends. This CDR3 is CASSSDTNQPQHF. The CDR3, as DNA: TGTGCCAGCAGTTCTGACACTAATCAGCCCCAGCATTTT.

V usage is TRBV12-5 and J usage is TRBJ2-5, with D possibly called TRBD1 or TRBD2 (9 bases each). CDR1 is LGHNT, CDR2 FRNRAP, per germline. This CDR3 is built from 19 residues. Trimming removed 4 bases at V and 5 bases at J, with 29 bases between. The CDR3 DNA is TGTGCTAGTGGTTCGCCCCGGACAGGGGACATAGCGGGGGTCGAGACCCAGTACTTC. It specifies CASGSPRTGDIAGVETQYF.

This clone was seen a single time. The chain recombines TRBV7-3 with TRBJ1-1, with 8 bases identical to TRBD1. Germline V gives CDR1 SGHTA, CDR2 FQGTGA. V lost 3 bases, J lost 4 bases, and 7 bases stayed unmatched. CDR3 size: 15 residues. The CDR3 here is CASSLGNRGSTEAFF. CDR3 coding DNA: TGTGCCAGCAGCTTGGGGAACAGGGGGTCCACTGAAGCTTTCTTT.